These 3 T cell receptor beta chains originate from one sample sequenced in a study of blood T cells in healthy people across ages. It was with a sample-barcoded 5' primer and a J-beta primer mix that a second PCR of about 6 to 12 cycles was run. TCRdb reanalysed the 5' RACE reads using MiXCR and keeps one entry per CDR3 protein. The table shows 650,000 to 900,000 distinct CDR3 sequences, with around 62% occurring only once. Sequencing was performed on blood. The receptors originated from a man aged 30 to 45 in good health.

As to this clonotype: A much larger clone differs by one base, so this may be a read error. The rearrangement links TRBV14 to TRBJ2-3; tentative D call: TRBD2 (5 bases). Germline CDR1 and CDR2: SGHDN and FVKESK. The CDR3 length is 13 residues. CDR3 loop: CASSRGGTDTRYF. CDR3 nucleotide sequence: TGTGCCAGCAGCCGCGGAGGCACAGATACGCGGTATTTT.

V usage is TRBV10-3 and J usage is TRBJ2-7; 7 bases match TRBD1. The CDR3 is 12 residues long. CDR1 and CDR2 (germline): ENHRY, SYGVKD. J was trimmed by 3 bases and V by 10 bases; bases with no gene match: 6. The CDR3 spells CATRDSLYEQYF. The CDR3 DNA reads as TGTGCCACCAGGGACAGCCTCTACGAGCAGTACTTC.

The chain employs TRBV20-1 and TRBJ2-2; no definite D call. V shed 4 bases and J shed 1 base, with 13 bases lying between them. The germline V gene encodes CDR1 DFQATT and CDR2 SNEGSKA (reference sequence). The CDR3 has 15 amino acids. The CDR3: CSAKWAGENTGELFF. The CDR3 nucleotides are TGCAGTGCTAAGTGGGCAGGCGAGAACACCGGGGAGCTGTTTTTT.